What follows are 9 T cell receptor beta chains derived from one specimen sequenced in a study of blood T cell repertoires in COVID-19. Produced via immunoSEQ multiplex PCR; TCRdb's table is partial and in-frame only. The sample has approximately 140,000 clones; 75% to 85% are singletons. Material for sequencing was peripheral blood. The origin of the receptors is a human donor with acute or convalescent COVID-19. The donor label of this sample is uncertain.

The V call is TRBV19, the J call TRBJ1-5; TRBD1 is a possible D gene (6 bases). Germline loops: CDR1 LNHDA, CDR2 SQIVND (reference sequence). This CDR3 is built from 16 residues. Trimming left V 6 bases short and J 3 bases short, with 18 bases between. This CDR3 reads CASSSWGQGNNQPQHF. The CDR3 bases are TGTGCCAGTAGCAGTTGGGGGCAGGGAAACAATCAGCCCCAGCATTTT.

In its sample, this clone was seen a few times. The V call is TRBV25-1, the J call TRBJ2-7, with D perhaps matching TRBD1 (6 bases). CDR1 is MGHDK, CDR2 SYGVNS, per germline. The CDR3 totals 12 residues. The CDR3: CAVRGTSYEQYF. As DNA, the CDR3 is TGTGCAGTCAGGGGTACCTCCTACGAGCAGTACTTC.

V usage is TRBV3-1 (or the pseudogene TRBV3-2) and J usage is TRBJ1-1, with D perhaps TRBD1 (6 bases). CDR3 length: 16 amino acids. Trimming shortened V by 4 bases and J by 0 bases, and 15 bases separated the two germline ends. Per germline, CDR1 LGHDT and CDR2 YNNKEL (reference sequence). The CDR3 coding sequence is TGTGCCAGCAGCCCCCGACAAGGGGGTTTGAACACTGAAGCTTTCTTT. Translating gives CASSPRQGGLNTEAFF.

This clone has a single count. The CDR3 bases are TGCGCCAGCAGAGAGGCAGGGTCAACTGGAAACACCATATATTTT. Its translation: CASREAGSTGNTIYF. This rearrangement joins TRBV5-1 to TRBJ1-3; possibly TRBD1 for D (5 bases). Per the germline V gene, CDR1 is SGHRS and CDR2 is YFSETQ. The germline V and J ends were trimmed by 5 bases and 2 bases, with 14 bases remaining between them. The CDR3 has 15 residues.

The V gene is TRBV6-7, the J gene TRBJ2-7; D perhaps matches TRBD2 (5 bases). TRBV6-7 carries the ORF label, with uncertain function. Trimming stripped 7 bases from V and 2 bases from J, with 18 bases between. The CDR3 spans 15 residues. DNA of the CDR3: TGTGCCAGCACTAGCCCCCCAACAGCTACCTACGAGCAGTACGTC. Translating it yields CASTSPPTATYEQYV.

The CDR3 DNA reads as TGTGCCAGCAGCCAAGATCAGGTTCGGCCAGATACGCAGTATTTT. Translating gives CASSQDQVRPDTQYF. The chain links TRBV3-1 (or the pseudogene TRBV3-2) to TRBJ2-3; D gene ambiguous. Trimming removed 0 bases from V and 4 bases from J, with 11 bases in between. Germline loops: CDR1 LGHDT, CDR2 YNNKEL (reference sequence). This CDR3 is 15 amino acids long.

J is TRBJ1-6 and V is TRBV5-6; TRBD1 matches 7 bases. Germline CDR1 SGHDT, CDR2 YYEEEE. The V gene end was trimmed by 1 base and the J gene end by 8 bases; junction bases not matched to a gene: 3. The CDR3 is 14 residues long. CDR3 DNA sequence: TGTGCCAGCAGCTTGATGGGACAGTATTCACCCCTCCACTTT. Translated, it gives CASSLMGQYSPLHF.

This clone has just a few counts. The CDR3 reads CASNQGLAASTDTQYF. The CDR3 region has the DNA TGTGCCAGCAACCAAGGACTAGCGGCGAGCACAGATACGCAGTATTTT. This chain connects TRBV2 to TRBJ2-3; TRBD2 agrees at 10 bases. The V gene's germline CDR1 is SNHLY and CDR2 FYNNEI. The CDR3 runs 16 residues. V shed 7 bases and J 0 bases; nucleotides not matched to a gene: 7.

This chain connects TRBV9 to TRBJ1-2, with TRBD1 identical over 7 bases. The CDR3 has 14 residues. Germline CDR1 reads SGDLS; CDR2 reads YYNGEE. The V gene end was trimmed by 0 bases and the J gene end by 8 bases; junction bases not matched to a gene: 7. CDR3 in amino acids: CASSVGPQGDGYTF. Written as DNA, the CDR3 is TGTGCCAGCAGCGTAGGCCCCCAGGGGGACGGCTACACCTTC.